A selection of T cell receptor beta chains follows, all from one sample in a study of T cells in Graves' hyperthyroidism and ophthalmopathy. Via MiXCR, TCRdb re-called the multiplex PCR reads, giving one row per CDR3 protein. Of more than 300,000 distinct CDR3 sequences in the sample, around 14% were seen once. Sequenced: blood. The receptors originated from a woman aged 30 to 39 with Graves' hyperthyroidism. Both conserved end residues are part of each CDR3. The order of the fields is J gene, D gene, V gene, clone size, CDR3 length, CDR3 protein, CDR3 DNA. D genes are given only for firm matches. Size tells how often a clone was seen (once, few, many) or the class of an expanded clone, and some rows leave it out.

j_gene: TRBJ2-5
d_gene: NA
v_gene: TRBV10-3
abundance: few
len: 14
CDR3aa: CAISETQEMETQYF
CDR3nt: TGTGCCATCAGTGAAACCCAGGAAATGGAGACCCAGTACTTC

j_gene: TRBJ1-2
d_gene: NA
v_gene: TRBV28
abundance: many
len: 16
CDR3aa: CASSLGGGLMGGGYTF
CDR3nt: TGTGCCAGCAGTCTCGGCGGGGGCCTTATGGGAGGTGGCTACACCTTC

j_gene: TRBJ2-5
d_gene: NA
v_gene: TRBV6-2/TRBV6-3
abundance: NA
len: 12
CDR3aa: CASTDGLWVRYF
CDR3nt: TGTGCCAGCACCGACGGGCTGTGGGTTAGGTACTTC

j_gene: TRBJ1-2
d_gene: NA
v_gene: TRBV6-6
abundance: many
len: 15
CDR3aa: CASSYSQGRRVGYTF
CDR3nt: TGTGCCAGCAGTTACTCGCAGGGGCGCAGGGTAGGCTACACCTTC

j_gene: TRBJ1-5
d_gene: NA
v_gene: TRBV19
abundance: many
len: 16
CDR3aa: CASSRRWRDSNQPQHF
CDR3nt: TGTGCCAGTAGTCGCCGGTGGCGTGATAGCAATCAGCCCCAGCATTTT

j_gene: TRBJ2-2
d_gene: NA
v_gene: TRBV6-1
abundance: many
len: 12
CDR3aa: CASSIAGGELFF
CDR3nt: TGTGCCAGCAGTATAGCTGGCGGGGAGCTGTTTTTT

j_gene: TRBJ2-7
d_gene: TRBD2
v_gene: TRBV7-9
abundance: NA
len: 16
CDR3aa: CATGLAGLGSSDEQYF
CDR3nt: TGTGCCACCGGACTAGCGGGACTCGGTTCGAGCGACGAGCAGTACTTC

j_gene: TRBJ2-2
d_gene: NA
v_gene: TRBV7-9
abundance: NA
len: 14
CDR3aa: CASTILAGTGELFF
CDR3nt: TGTGCCAGCACCATACTAGCCGGCACCGGGGAGCTGTTTTTT

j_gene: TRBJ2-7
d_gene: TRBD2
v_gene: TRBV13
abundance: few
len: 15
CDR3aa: CASSFSVAGGYEQYF
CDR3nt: TGTGCCAGCAGCTTTTCCGTAGCGGGAGGCTACGAGCAGTACTTC

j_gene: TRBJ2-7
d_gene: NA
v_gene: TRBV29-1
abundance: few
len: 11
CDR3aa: CSVEGRGEQYF
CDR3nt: TGCAGCGTTGAAGGTAGGGGGGAGCAGTACTTC

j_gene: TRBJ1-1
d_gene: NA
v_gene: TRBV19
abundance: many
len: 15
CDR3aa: CASSPRGGRDTEAFF
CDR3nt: TGTGCCAGTAGCCCTCGGGGAGGGAGAGACACTGAAGCTTTCTTT

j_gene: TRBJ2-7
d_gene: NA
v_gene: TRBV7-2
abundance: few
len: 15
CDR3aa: CASSLLALPPYEQYF
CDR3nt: TGTGCCAGCAGCTTATTAGCGCTCCCCCCCTACGAGCAGTACTTC

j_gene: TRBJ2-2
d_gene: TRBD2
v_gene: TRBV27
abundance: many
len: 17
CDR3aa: CASMGSGRAGSTGELFF
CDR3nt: TGTGCCAGCATGGGTAGCGGGAGGGCCGGGTCCACCGGGGAGCTGTTTTTT

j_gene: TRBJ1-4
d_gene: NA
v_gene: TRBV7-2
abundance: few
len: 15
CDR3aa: CASSPGVPFNEKLFF
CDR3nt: TGTGCCAGCAGCCCGGGAGTCCCCTTTAATGAAAAACTGTTTTTT

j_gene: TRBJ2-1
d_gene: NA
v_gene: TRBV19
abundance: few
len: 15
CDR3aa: CAQRPRPERECEQFF
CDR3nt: TGTGCGCAAAGGCCCCGGCCGGAGAGGGAGTGTGAGCAGTTCTTC

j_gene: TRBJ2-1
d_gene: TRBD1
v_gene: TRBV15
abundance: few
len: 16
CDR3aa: CATSRRQGAGYNEQFF
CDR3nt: TGTGCCACCAGCAGACGACAGGGGGCAGGGTACAATGAGCAGTTCTTC

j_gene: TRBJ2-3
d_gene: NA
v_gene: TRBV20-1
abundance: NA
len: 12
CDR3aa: CSADTDTDTQYF
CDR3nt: TGCAGTGCTGACACGGACACAGATACGCAGTATTTT

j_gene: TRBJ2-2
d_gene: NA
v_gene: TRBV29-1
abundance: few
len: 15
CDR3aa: CSVELPGVNTGELFF
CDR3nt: TGCAGCGTTGAACTCCCAGGGGTCAACACCGGGGAGCTGTTTTTT

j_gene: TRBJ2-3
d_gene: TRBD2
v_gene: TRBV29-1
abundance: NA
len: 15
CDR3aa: CSVVPTSGGSDTQYF
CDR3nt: TGCAGCGTTGTTCCCACTAGCGGGGGGTCAGATACGCAGTATTTT

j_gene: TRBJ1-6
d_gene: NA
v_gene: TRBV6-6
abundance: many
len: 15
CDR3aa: CASSYEGFGNSPLHF
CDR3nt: TGTGCCAGCAGTTACGAGGGGTTCGGTAATTCACCCCTCCACTTT

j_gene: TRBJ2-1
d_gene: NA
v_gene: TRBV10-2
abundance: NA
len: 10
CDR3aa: CASRDNERFF
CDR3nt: TGCGCCAGCCGTGACAATGAGCGGTTCTTC

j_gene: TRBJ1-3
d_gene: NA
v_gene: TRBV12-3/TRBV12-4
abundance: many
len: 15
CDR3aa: CASSFGGNSGNTIYF
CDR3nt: TGTGCCAGCAGTTTCGGCGGCAACTCTGGAAACACCATATATTTT

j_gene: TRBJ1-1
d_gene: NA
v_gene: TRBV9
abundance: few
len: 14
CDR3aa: CASSDTGRGQSAFF
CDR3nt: TGTGCCAGCAGCGACACTGGGAGAGGACAATCAGCTTTCTTT

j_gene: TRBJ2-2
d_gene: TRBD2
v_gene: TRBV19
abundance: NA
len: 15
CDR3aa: CASNGAGVGTGELFF
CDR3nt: TGTGCCAGTAATGGAGCGGGAGTCGGTACCGGGGAGCTGTTTTTT

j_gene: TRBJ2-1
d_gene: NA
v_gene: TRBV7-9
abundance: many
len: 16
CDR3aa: CASSLDRSRRRNEQFF
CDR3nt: TGTGCCAGCAGCTTAGATCGGAGCCGGAGAAGGAATGAGCAGTTCTTC

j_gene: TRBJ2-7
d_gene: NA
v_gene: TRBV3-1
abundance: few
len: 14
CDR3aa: CASSQDLGDYEQYF
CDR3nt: TGTGCCAGCAGCCAAGATCTGGGAGACTACGAGCAGTACTTC

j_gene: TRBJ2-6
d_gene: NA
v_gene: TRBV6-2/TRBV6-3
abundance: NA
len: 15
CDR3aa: CASSYAGTGANVLTF
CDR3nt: TGTGCCAGCAGTTATGCGGGCACTGGGGCCAACGTCCTGACTTTC

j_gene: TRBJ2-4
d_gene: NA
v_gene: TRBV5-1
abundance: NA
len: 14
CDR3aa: CASSLKGLGPIQYF
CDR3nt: TGTGCCAGCAGCTTAAAGGGCCTGGGACCCATTCAGTACTTC

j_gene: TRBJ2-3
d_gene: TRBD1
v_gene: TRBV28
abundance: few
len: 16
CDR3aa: CASSKNRGRGTDTQYF
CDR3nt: TGTGCCAGCAGTAAAAACAGGGGGCGCGGCACAGATACGCAGTATTTT

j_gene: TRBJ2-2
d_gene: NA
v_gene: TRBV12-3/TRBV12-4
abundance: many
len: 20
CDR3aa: CASSLGGDLSPVGYTGELFF
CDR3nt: TGTGCCAGCAGTTTGGGTGGGGATCTCAGCCCCGTGGGGTACACCGGGGAGCTGTTTTTT

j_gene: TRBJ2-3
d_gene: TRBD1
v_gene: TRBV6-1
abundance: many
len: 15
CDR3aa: CASRGDRESTDTQYF
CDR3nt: TGTGCCAGCAGGGGGGACAGGGAAAGCACAGATACGCAGTATTTT

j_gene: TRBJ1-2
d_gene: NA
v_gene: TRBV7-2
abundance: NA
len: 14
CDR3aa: CASSFGPWGDGYTF
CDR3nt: TGTGCCAGCAGCTTCGGGCCCTGGGGGGATGGCTACACCTTC

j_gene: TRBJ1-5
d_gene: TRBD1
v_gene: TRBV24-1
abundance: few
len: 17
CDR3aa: CATSDPRTGSGNQPQHF
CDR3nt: TGTGCCACCAGTGATCCACGGACAGGGTCCGGCAATCAGCCCCAGCATTTT

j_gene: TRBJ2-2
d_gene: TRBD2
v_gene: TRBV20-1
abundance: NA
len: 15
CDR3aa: CSASDPGGRGGELFF
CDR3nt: TGCAGTGCTAGTGACCCGGGAGGGCGGGGCGGGGAGCTGTTTTTT

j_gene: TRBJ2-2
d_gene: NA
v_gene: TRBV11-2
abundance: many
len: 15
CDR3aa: CASSLAPGYTGELFF
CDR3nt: TGTGCCAGCAGCTTAGCCCCCGGGTACACCGGGGAGCTGTTTTTT

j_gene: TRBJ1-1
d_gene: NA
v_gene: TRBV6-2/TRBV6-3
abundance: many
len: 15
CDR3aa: CASSYSPGVPSEAFF
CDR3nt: TGTGCCAGCAGTTACTCCCCAGGGGTTCCGTCTGAAGCTTTCTTT

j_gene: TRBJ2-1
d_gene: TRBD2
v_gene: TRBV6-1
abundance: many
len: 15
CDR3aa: CASASRAGDYNEQFF
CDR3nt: TGTGCCAGCGCTTCGAGAGCGGGAGACTACAATGAGCAGTTCTTC

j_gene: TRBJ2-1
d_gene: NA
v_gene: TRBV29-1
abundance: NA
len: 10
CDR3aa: CGVASERQFF
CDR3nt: TGCGGCGTCGCCTCAGAAAGGCAGTTCTTC

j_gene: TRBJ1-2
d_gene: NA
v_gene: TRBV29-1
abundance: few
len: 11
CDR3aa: CSVAESAGYTF
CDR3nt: TGCAGCGTTGCAGAATCGGCTGGCTACACCTTC

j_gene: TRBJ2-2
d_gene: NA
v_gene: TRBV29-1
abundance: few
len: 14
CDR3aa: CSASPGVNTGELFF
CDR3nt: TGCAGCGCAAGTCCAGGGGTGAACACCGGGGAGCTGTTTTTT

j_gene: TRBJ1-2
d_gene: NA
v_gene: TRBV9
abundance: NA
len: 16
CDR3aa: CASSIKSPAGHYGYTF
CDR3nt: TGTGCCAGCAGCATCAAAAGTCCCGCGGGGCACTATGGCTACACCTTC